The following is a T cell receptor beta chain sequence with its context. Its antigen remains unknown. The entirety of the isolated RNA underwent reverse transcription, so expressed TCRB transcripts were sequenced. Sequencing used immunoSEQ multiplex PCR; TCRdb keeps in-frame clones, though not all of them. The table lists hundreds of thousands of clones, about 14% of them singletons, with just under 0.04% in the top ten. This sample was included in a study of beta chain features in type 1 diabetes. Study background: On cell yields, gender and age, patients and healthy donors were similar. Some 110,000,000 sorted cells were examined across all samples. Study outcomes and limitations: Patients with Type 1 diabetes showed moderately but significantly shorter TCRB CDR3s in all four CD4+ subsets. A pattern of fewer insertions and more deletions at VDJ junctions was seen in type 1 diabetes patients. Sequencing of cDNA might inflate the share of cells that strongly express TCR.

The CDR3 runs to 11 residues. Per the germline V gene, CDR1 is SGHVS and CDR2 is FQNEAQ. With 2 bases removed from V and 7 bases from J, the gap between germline ends came to 4 bases. The chain carries TRBV7-8 and TRBJ2-3; D is undetermined. The sequence came from a man between 18 and 29 years old with type 1 diabetes. The sequenced sample consisted of naive CD4+ T cells from blood. The CDR3 spells CASSLRNTQYF. For the CDR3, the DNA is TGTGCCAGCAGCTTAAGAAATACGCAGTATTTT.